The present T cell receptor (beta chain) was sequenced within a study of T cell repertoires in cytomegalovirus infection. Across the study: Recently identified HLA-C-restricted CMV epitopes and well-studied HLA-B-restricted CMV epitopes were used by the study.

Concerning this clonotype itself: The antigen is not known.

CDR1 is MNHEY and CDR2 is SMNVEV in the germline V gene (reference sequence). V was clipped by 7 bases and J by 1 base; unmatched bases: 7. CDR3 size: 16 residues. TCRdb called the reads again in MiXCR, with one record for every CDR3 protein. Here the sample spans roughly 860,000 distinct CDR3 sequences, less than 35% being singletons. The material sequenced was cultured CD8+ T cells from PBMCs, taken from culture after CMV antigen stimulation. This receptor was identified in a human donor in good health (CMV status not recorded). Some clones in this sample may be carry-over from other donors' samples. This rearrangement joins TRBV27 to TRBJ2-2; TRBD1 aligns across 9 bases. CDR3 in DNA: TGTGCCAGCACAAAACAGGGGGCATGGAACACCGGGGAGCTGTTTTTT. It encodes CASTKQGAWNTGELFF.